These T cell receptor beta chains were read from a single sample in a study of response to subunit inactivated influenza vaccine. MiXCR was run by TCRdb on the RT-PCR reads, yielding one entry per CDR3 protein. Of 400,000 to 650,000 distinct CDR3 sequences in the sample, roughly 7.9% are singletons; the top ten hold approximately 14%. Sequencing used PBMCs from blood, obtained 23 to 25 months after vaccination. Every receptor here comes from a man aged 50 to 69 who received an inactivated influenza vaccine. The conserved cysteine and the conserved F or W are not part of the CDR3 here. Each record gives: J gene, clone size, V gene, CDR3 protein. Not every row has a clone size; where given, it reads once, few, many or a size class.

J gene: TRBJ2-6; clone size: NA; V gene: TRBV30; CDR3 protein: AWSRKNSGANVLT
J gene: TRBJ2-1; clone size: few; V gene: TRBV5-6; CDR3 protein: ASSRNWGQGNENEQF
J gene: TRBJ1-2; clone size: few; V gene: TRBV6-1; CDR3 protein: ASRPSTGLWGYT
J gene: TRBJ2-7; clone size: many; V gene: TRBV7-2; CDR3 protein: ASSLRHEQY
J gene: TRBJ1-1; clone size: few; V gene: TRBV6-5; CDR3 protein: ASSSAVGNTEAF
J gene: TRBJ2-1; clone size: many; V gene: TRBV20-1; CDR3 protein: SAREGSSYNEQF
J gene: TRBJ1-3; clone size: few; V gene: TRBV28; CDR3 protein: ASSLSISGRNTIY
J gene: TRBJ2-2; clone size: many; V gene: TRBV11-1; CDR3 protein: ASDRLHDGAWISTNTGELF
J gene: TRBJ2-1; clone size: NA; V gene: TRBV5-1; CDR3 protein: ASSPKAGNAYNEQF
J gene: TRBJ1-5; clone size: NA; V gene: TRBV4-1; CDR3 protein: ASSQGVAYSSNQPQH
J gene: TRBJ2-3; clone size: many; V gene: TRBV20-1; CDR3 protein: SATSRQRGGTDTQY
J gene: TRBJ1-3; clone size: NA; V gene: TRBV13; CDR3 protein: ASRRTGVPGNTIY
J gene: TRBJ1-2; clone size: few; V gene: TRBV6-1; CDR3 protein: ASSELDRANGYT
J gene: TRBJ2-7; clone size: few; V gene: TRBV12-3/TRBV12-4; CDR3 protein: ASRAGTSSYEQY
J gene: TRBJ2-1; clone size: few; V gene: TRBV20-1; CDR3 protein: SARALREGRGEQF
J gene: TRBJ2-1; clone size: many; V gene: TRBV7-9; CDR3 protein: ASRDSYNEQF
J gene: TRBJ2-7; clone size: few; V gene: TRBV4-2; CDR3 protein: ASSQDGTSGGDEQY
J gene: TRBJ1-3; clone size: NA; V gene: TRBV6-5; CDR3 protein: ASSSRDRSGNTIY
J gene: TRBJ1-4; clone size: many; V gene: TRBV12-3/TRBV12-4; CDR3 protein: ASSLGPERGKLF
J gene: TRBJ2-7; clone size: few; V gene: TRBV30; CDR3 protein: AWRTLAEQY
J gene: TRBJ2-1; clone size: few; V gene: TRBV29-1; CDR3 protein: SLGGNEQF
J gene: TRBJ2-3; clone size: many; V gene: TRBV7-2; CDR3 protein: ASSLAVVGTDTQY
J gene: TRBJ1-5; clone size: many; V gene: TRBV6-1; CDR3 protein: ASSERGRRNQPQH
J gene: TRBJ2-1; clone size: many; V gene: TRBV9; CDR3 protein: ASSPRIAGGNEQF
J gene: TRBJ2-1; clone size: few; V gene: TRBV5-1; CDR3 protein: ASSPRDPPTSYNEQF
J gene: TRBJ2-3; clone size: NA; V gene: TRBV5-1; CDR3 protein: ASSSGQRDTQY
J gene: TRBJ2-1; clone size: many; V gene: TRBV20-1; CDR3 protein: SARDQGLAGNEQF
J gene: TRBJ1-5; clone size: few; V gene: TRBV6-1; CDR3 protein: ASSGSNRVGGRQPQH
J gene: TRBJ1-5; clone size: many; V gene: TRBV4-3; CDR3 protein: ASSQDPNQPQH
J gene: TRBJ1-1; clone size: many; V gene: TRBV3-1; CDR3 protein: ASSQARVGTEAF
J gene: TRBJ1-1; clone size: NA; V gene: TRBV18; CDR3 protein: ASSPLPRDTEAF
J gene: TRBJ2-1; clone size: NA; V gene: TRBV5-1; CDR3 protein: ASSLNDPAVAEQF
J gene: TRBJ2-1; clone size: NA; V gene: TRBV7-6; CDR3 protein: ASSLEGRDRVWNEQF
J gene: TRBJ2-1; clone size: few; V gene: TRBV20-1; CDR3 protein: SASSESSYNEQF
J gene: TRBJ2-3; clone size: few; V gene: TRBV5-1; CDR3 protein: ASSGEGLDTQY
J gene: TRBJ1-5; clone size: NA; V gene: TRBV6-1; CDR3 protein: ASRGGGQGTNQPQH
J gene: TRBJ2-7; clone size: NA; V gene: TRBV3-1; CDR3 protein: ASSGPRDRGLEQY
J gene: TRBJ2-1; clone size: many; V gene: TRBV24-1; CDR3 protein: ATSELTGSYNEQF
J gene: TRBJ2-3; clone size: many; V gene: TRBV7-2; CDR3 protein: ASSQRADTQY
J gene: TRBJ2-1; clone size: NA; V gene: TRBV3-1; CDR3 protein: ASSLLSGNSYNEQF
J gene: TRBJ2-2; clone size: NA; V gene: TRBV9; CDR3 protein: ASSKGYGTGELF
J gene: TRBJ2-1; clone size: few; V gene: TRBV7-2; CDR3 protein: VSSPRQGSYNEQF